Sequencing of this T cell receptor beta chain was carried out in a study of T cells in Graves' hyperthyroidism and ophthalmopathy. As for the study in general: Prior to any treatment, at the point of initial diagnosis, peripheral blood was collected.

Trimming took off 3 bases at V and 2 bases at J, with 17 bases between the two ends. CDR1 is SGHDN, CDR2 FVKESK, per germline. The CDR3 totals 17 residues. The table lists this clonotype with a few counts. Its antigen is still unknown. General study findings and limits: Ophthalmopathy was predicted by the model a median of about six months ahead of onset.

RNA transcripts were the template for amplifying TCR beta CDR3 regions. First-round RT-PCR targeting the TCR CDR3 was performed with the HTBI primer set. TCRdb re-called the multiplex PCR reads with MiXCR, one entry per CDR3 protein. The sample yields some 550,000 distinct CDR3 sequences, 20% seen once. The receptor was derived from a young man with Graves' hyperthyroidism. The sample was blood. The J gene is TRBJ1-5, the V gene TRBV14; D is undetermined. The CDR3 is CASSQEGTRTGNQPQHF. CDR3 nucleotide sequence: TGTGCCAGCAGCCAGGAGGGTACCCGAACGGGCAATCAGCCCCAGCATTTT. The whole variable domain, filled in from reference TRBV14 and TRBJ1-5, reads EAGVTQFPSHSVIEKGQTVTLRCDPISGHDNLYWYRRVMGKEIKFLLHFVKESKQDESGMPNNRFLAERTGGTYSTLKVQPAELEDSGVYFCASSQEGTRTGNQPQHFGDGTRLSIL.